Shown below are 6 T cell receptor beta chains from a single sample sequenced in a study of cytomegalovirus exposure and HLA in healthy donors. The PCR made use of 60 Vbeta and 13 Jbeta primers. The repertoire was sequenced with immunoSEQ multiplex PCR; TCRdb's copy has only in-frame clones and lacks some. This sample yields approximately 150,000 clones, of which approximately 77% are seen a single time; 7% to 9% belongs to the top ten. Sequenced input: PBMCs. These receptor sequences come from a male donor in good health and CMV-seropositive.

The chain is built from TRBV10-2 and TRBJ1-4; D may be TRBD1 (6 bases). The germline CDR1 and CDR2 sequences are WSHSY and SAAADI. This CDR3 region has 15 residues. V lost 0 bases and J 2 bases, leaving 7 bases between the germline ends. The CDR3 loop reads CASSESTGTNEKLFF. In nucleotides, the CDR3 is TGCGCCAGCAGTGAGTCAACAGGGACTAATGAAAAACTGTTTTTT.

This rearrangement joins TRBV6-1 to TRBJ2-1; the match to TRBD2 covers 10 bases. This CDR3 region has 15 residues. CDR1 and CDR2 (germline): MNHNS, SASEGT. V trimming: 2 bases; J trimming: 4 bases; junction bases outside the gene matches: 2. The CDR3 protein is CASSEISGGYNEQFF. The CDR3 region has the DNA TGTGCCAGCAGTGAAATTAGCGGGGGGTACAATGAGCAGTTCTTC.

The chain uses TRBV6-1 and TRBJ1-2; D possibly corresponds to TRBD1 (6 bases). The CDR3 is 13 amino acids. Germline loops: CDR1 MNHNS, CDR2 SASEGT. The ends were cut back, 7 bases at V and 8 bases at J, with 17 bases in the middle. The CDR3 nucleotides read TGTGCCAGCACCGAGGGGGGGGCGCGGGGCTACACCTTC. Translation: CASTEGGARGYTF.

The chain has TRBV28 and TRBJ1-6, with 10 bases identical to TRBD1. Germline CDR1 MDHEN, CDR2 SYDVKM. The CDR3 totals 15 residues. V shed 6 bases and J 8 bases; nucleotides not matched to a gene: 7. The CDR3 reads CASSLPGQGYSPLHF. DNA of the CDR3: TGTGCCAGCAGCCTACCGGGACAGGGGTATTCACCCCTCCACTTT.

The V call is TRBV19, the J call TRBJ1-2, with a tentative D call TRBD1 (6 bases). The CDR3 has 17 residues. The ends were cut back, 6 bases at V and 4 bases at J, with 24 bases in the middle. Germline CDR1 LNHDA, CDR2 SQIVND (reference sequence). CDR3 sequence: CASRERTDPKGVYGYTF. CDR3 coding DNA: TGTGCCAGTAGAGAGAGGACAGATCCAAAGGGGGTCTATGGCTACACCTTC.

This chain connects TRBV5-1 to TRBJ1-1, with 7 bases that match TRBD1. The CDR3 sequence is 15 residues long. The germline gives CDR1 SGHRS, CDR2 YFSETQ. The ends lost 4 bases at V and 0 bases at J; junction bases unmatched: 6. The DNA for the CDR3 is TGCGCCAGCAGCCCGGGACAGCCTTTGAACACTGAAGCTTTCTTT. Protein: CASSPGQPLNTEAFF. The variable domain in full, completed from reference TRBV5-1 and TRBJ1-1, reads KAGVTQTPRYLIKTRGQQVTLSCSPISGHRSVSWYQQTPGQGLQFLFEYFSETQRNKGNFPGRFSGRQFSNSRSEMNVSTLELGDSALYLCASSPGQPLNTEAFFGQGTRLTVV.